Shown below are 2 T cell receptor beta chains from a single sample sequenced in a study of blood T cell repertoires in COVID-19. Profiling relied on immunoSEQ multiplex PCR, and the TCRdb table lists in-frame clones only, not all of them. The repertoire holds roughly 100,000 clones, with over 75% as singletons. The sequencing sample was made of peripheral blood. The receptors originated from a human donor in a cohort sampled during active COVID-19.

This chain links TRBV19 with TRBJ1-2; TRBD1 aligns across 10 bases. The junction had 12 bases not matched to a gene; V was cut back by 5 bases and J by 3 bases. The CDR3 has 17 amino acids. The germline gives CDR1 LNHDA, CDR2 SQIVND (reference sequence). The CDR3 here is CASSLRDRGEEDYGYTF. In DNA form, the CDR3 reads TGTGCCAGTAGTCTCCGGGACAGGGGCGAGGAAGACTATGGCTACACCTTC.

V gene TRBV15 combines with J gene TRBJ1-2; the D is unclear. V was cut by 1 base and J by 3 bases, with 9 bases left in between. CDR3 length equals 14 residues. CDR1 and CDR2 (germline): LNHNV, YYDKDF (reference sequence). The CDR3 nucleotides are TGTGCCACCAGCAGAGGGGCAGAGTACTATGGCTACACCTTC. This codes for CATSRGAEYYGYTF.